Presented here are 8 T cell receptor beta chains from one specimen sequenced in a study of blood T cell repertoires in COVID-19. Using immunoSEQ multiplex PCR, the repertoire was profiled, and TCRdb retains in-frame clones only, with some absent. The table has about 370,000 clones, 70% to 90% seen once. The sample consisted of peripheral blood. Receptor source: a woman aged 25 to 45 with COVID-19, enrolled during active disease.

Only a few counts were recorded for this clone. The chain joins TRBV27 to TRBJ2-3; 10 nucleotides match TRBD2. This CDR3 contains 18 residues. CDR1 and CDR2 (germline): MNHEY, SMNVEV (reference sequence). Unmatched junction bases numbered 18, after V lost 6 bases and J lost 6 bases. The CDR3: CASRMTRLAGATSDTQYF. As DNA, the CDR3 is TGTGCCAGCAGGATGACGCGACTAGCGGGCGCAACAAGTGATACGCAGTATTTT.

The rearrangement uses TRBV5-8 and TRBJ2-4; 9 bases map to TRBD2. Unmatched junction bases numbered 1, after V lost 0 bases and J lost 0 bases. Germline loops: CDR1 SGHTS, CDR2 YDEGEE. There are 16 residues in the CDR3. CDR3 in amino acids: CASSLGLAVAKNIQYF. Here the CDR3 DNA reads TGTGCCAGCAGCTTGGGACTAGCGGTAGCCAAAAACATTCAGTACTTC.

The chain carries TRBV3-1 (or the pseudogene TRBV3-2) and TRBJ2-2, with 7 bases aligning to TRBD1. The CDR3 is made up of 15 amino acids. Trimming took 4 bases from V and 7 from J; bases not matched to a gene: 9. The germline CDR1 and CDR2 sequences are LGHDT and YNNKEL (reference sequence). The CDR3 protein is CASSPETGTFGELFF. The CDR3 DNA sequence: TGTGCCAGCAGCCCCGAGACAGGGACCTTCGGGGAGCTGTTTTTT.

The chain carries TRBV6-8 and TRBJ2-7, with a tentative D call TRBD2 (7 bases). With 5 bases removed from V and 5 bases from J, the gap between germline ends came to 22 bases. CDR1 MNHGY and CDR2 SAAAGT come from the germline V gene. This CDR3 is built from 16 residues. The CDR3 nucleotides read TGTGCCAGCAGTACAGTAGGGGGAGGGCCGGCAAACGAGCAGTACTTC. Translated: CASSTVGGGPANEQYF.

The chain has TRBV13 and TRBJ1-1; TRBD1 matches at 9 bases. Trimming removed 5 bases from V and 5 bases from J; junction bases left unmatched: 6. In germline, CDR1 is PRHDT, CDR2 FYEKMQ (reference sequence). The CDR3 sequence is 14 residues long. This CDR3 reads CASSHRGRGTEAFF. CDR3 sequence (DNA): TGTGCCAGCAGCCACAGGGGGCGGGGGACTGAAGCTTTCTTT.

The chain couples TRBV15 to TRBJ2-3, with TRBD2 matching over 7 bases. Germline V gives CDR1 LNHNV, CDR2 YYDKDF (reference sequence). Unmatched junction bases numbered 10, after V lost 6 bases and J lost 4 bases. This CDR3 has 15 amino acids. The CDR3 spells CATRDLAEGPDTQYF. The CDR3 nucleotides read TGTGCCACCAGGGATCTAGCGGAGGGGCCAGATACGCAGTATTTT. Variable domain in full (rest from reference TRBV15 and TRBJ2-3): DAMVIQNPRYQVTQFGKPVTLSCSQTLNHNVMYWYQQKSSQAPKLLFHYYDKDFNNEADTPDNFQSRRPNTSFCFLDIRSPGLGDTAMYLCATRDLAEGPDTQYFGPGTRLTVL.

The J gene is TRBJ2-1, the V gene TRBV12-3 or TRBV12-4; TRBD2 agrees at 7 bases. CDR3 length: 13 residues. V shed 6 bases and J 5 bases; nucleotides not matched to a gene: 4. The CDR3 coding sequence is TGTGCCAGCAGGGGGACTATCAACAATGAGCAGTTCTTC. The encoded protein is CASRGTINNEQFF.

The chain combines TRBV7-9 with TRBJ2-2; D is uncertain. The CDR3 has 14 amino acids. The V end lost 1 base, the J end lost 3 bases, and 6 bases lay between the germline ends. Germline-derived CDR1 and CDR2 are SEHNR and FQNEAQ (reference sequence). CDR3 nucleotides: TGTGCCAGCAGCTTAGACAGCTACACCGGGGAGCTGTTTTTT. It specifies CASSLDSYTGELFF.